This TCR beta chain was obtained from a study of blood T cells in healthy people across ages. CDR1 MNHEY and CDR2 SVGAGI come from the germline V gene. This CDR3 has 12 amino acids. V lost 8 bases to trimming and J lost 8 bases, with 15 bases between them. In this sample, this clonotype turned up a few times. A sample-barcoded 5' primer and a J-beta primer mix were used in a second PCR of about 7 to 12 cycles. TCRdb re-derived calls from the 5' RACE reads in MiXCR, one entry per CDR3 protein. The sample includes hundreds of thousands of distinct CDR3 sequences, roughly two fifths of them seen just once.

Sequenced material: blood. This chain links TRBV6-5 with TRBJ1-2, with unresolved D. The origin of this receptor is an elderly man in good health. CDR3 nucleotides: TGTGCCAGCGGAAGAGGACCTGAAGGCTACACCTTC. Translated, it gives CASGRGPEGYTF.